The clone carrying this TCR beta chain was seen once. What it recognizes is unknown. The sample originates from a study of radiotherapy plus CTLA-4 blockade in lung cancer. Study-wide background: With around 30% of patients having disease control, objective responses were seen in roughly 19%. Whole-study results and caveats: Interferon-beta and early blood T cell clone dynamics reportedly predicted response best. Radiotherapy plus ipilimumab was followed by expansion in blood of tumor-derived TCR clones.

Trimming cost V 3 bases and J 3 bases, with 23 bases left between them. The CDR3 is 18 residues long. Ipilimumab CTLA-4 blockade and focal radiation were given to patients with chemo-refractory metastatic non-small-cell lung cancer. The method was immunoSEQ multiplex PCR; TCRdb's version includes in-frame clones alone and lacks a portion of them. The repertoire holds 40,000 to 45,000 clones, with roughly 80% as singletons. Sequencing was performed on peripheral blood, taken from a patient treated with radiotherapy plus ipilimumab. The genes are TRBV23-1 and TRBJ1-2; D gene uncertain. TRBV23-1 is classed as an ORF, of uncertain function. This clonotype was sampled from a human donor with non-small cell lung cancer whose response to radiotherapy plus ipilimumab could not be evaluated. CDR3 DNA sequence: TGCGCCAGCAGTCAGCCCTACTACGGGTCCCGTCTCGACTATGGCTACACCTTC. It specifies CASSQPYYGSRLDYGYTF.